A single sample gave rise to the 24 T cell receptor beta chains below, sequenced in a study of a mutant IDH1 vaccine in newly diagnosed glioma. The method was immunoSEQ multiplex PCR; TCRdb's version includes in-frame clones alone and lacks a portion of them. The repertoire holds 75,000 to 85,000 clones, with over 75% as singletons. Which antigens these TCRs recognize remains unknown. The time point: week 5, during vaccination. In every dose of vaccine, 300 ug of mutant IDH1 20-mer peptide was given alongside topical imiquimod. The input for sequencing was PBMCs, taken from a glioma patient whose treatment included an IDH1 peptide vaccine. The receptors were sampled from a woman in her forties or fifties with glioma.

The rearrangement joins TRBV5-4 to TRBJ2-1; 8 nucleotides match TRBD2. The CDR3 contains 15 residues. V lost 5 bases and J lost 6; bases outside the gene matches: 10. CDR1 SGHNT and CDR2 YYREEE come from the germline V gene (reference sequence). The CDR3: CASSWGSGSGNEQFF. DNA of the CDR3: TGTGCCAGCAGTTGGGGAAGCGGGAGTGGCAATGAGCAGTTCTTC.

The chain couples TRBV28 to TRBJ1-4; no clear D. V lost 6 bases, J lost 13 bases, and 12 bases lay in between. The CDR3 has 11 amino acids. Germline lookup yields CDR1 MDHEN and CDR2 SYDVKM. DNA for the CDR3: TGTGCCAGCAGCAGTAACCGAGGACTGTTTTTT. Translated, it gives CASSSNRGLFF.

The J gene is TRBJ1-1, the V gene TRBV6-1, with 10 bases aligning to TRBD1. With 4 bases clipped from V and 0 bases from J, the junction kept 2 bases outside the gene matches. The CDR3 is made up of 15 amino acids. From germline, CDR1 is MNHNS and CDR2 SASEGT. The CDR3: CASSGDRGLNTEAFF. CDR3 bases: TGTGCCAGCAGTGGCGACAGGGGGCTGAACACTGAAGCTTTCTTT.

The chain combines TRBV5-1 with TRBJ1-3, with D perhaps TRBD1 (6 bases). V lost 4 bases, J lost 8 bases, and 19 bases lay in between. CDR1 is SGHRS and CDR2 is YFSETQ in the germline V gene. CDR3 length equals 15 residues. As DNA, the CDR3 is TGCGCCAGCAGCAGATCGGGACAAGAGATGGACACCATATATTTT. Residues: CASSRSGQEMDTIYF.

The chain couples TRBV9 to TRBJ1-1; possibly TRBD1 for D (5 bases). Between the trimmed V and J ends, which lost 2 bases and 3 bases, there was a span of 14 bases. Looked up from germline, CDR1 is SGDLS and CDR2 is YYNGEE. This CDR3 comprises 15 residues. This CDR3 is CASSVRGGSDTEAFF. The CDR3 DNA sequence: TGTGCCAGCAGCGTGCGGGGGGGTTCTGACACTGAAGCTTTCTTT.

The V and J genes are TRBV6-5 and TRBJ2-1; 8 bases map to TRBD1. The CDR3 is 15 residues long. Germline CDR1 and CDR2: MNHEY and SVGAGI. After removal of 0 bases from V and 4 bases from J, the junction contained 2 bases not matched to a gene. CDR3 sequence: CASSYSGTGYNEQFF. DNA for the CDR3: TGTGCCAGCAGTTACTCTGGGACAGGATACAATGAGCAGTTCTTC.

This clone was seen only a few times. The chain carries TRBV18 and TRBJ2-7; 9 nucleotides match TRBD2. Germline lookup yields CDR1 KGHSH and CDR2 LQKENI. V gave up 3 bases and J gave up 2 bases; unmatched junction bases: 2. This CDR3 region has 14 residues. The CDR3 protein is CASSPLAGTYEQYF. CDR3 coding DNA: TGTGCCAGCTCACCCCTAGCGGGGACCTACGAGCAGTACTTC.

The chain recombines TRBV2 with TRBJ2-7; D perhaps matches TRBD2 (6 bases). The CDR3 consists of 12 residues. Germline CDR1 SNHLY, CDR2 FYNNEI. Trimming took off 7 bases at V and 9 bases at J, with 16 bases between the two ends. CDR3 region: CASNSRPGGQYF. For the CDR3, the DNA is TGTGCCAGCAATTCGCGGCCCGGGGGGCAGTACTTC.

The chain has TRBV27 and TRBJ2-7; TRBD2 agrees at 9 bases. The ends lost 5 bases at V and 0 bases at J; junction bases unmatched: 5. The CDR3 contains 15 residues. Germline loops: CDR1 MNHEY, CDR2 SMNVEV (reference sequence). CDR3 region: CASSRRLAASYEQYF. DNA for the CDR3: TGTGCCAGCAGTCGCCGACTAGCGGCCTCCTACGAGCAGTACTTC.

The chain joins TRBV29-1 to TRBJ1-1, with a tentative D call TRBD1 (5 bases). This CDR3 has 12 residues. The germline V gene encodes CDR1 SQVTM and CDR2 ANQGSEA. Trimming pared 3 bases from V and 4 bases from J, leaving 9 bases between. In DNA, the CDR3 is TGCAGCGTTGACCGGGGGAGCACTGAAGCTTTCTTT. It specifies CSVDRGSTEAFF.

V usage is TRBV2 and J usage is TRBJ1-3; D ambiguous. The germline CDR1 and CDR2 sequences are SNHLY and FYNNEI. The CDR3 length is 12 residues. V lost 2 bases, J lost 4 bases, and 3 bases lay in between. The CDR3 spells CASSETGNTIYF. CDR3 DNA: TGTGCCAGCAGTGAAACGGGAAACACCATATATTTT.

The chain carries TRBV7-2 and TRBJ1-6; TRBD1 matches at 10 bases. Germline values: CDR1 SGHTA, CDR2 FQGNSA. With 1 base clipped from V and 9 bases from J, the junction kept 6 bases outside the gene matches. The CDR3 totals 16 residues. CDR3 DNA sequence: TGTGCCAGCAGCTTAGTTGGGGACAGGGGAAGTTCACCCCTCCACTTT. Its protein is CASSLVGDRGSSPLHF.

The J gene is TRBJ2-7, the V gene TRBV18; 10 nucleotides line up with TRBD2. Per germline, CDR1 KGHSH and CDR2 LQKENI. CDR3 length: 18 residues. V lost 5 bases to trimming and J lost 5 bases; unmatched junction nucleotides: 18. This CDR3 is CASSSTGKNSGRLHEQYF. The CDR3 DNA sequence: TGTGCCAGCTCATCGACAGGGAAAAATAGCGGGAGGCTCCACGAGCAGTACTTC.

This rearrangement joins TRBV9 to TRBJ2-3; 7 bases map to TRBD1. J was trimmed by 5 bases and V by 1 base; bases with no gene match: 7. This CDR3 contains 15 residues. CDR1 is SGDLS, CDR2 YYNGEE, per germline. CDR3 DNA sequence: TGTGCCAGCAGCGTACACCCCGGGGACAGAGATACGCAGTATTTT. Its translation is CASSVHPGDRDTQYF.

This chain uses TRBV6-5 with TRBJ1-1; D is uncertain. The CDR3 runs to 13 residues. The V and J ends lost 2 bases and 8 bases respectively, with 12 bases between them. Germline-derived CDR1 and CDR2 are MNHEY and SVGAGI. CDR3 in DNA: TGTGCCAGCAGTTACCCCCAGAACTCAGAAGCTTTCTTT. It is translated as CASSYPQNSEAFF.

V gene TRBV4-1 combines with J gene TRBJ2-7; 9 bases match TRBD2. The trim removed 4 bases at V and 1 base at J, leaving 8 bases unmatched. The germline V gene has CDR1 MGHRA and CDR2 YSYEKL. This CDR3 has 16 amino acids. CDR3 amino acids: CASSRVSGRGSYEQYF. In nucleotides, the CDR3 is TGCGCCAGCAGCCGCGTTAGCGGGAGAGGGTCCTACGAGCAGTACTTC.

The CDR3 DNA reads as TGTGCCAGCAGCCCCGCGGCTTTCGGGGGGCAGTATTTT. This sequence encodes CASSPAAFGGQYF. V gene TRBV7-3 combines with J gene TRBJ2-3, with TRBD2 as a possible D gene (6 bases). Trimming stripped 5 bases from V and 11 bases from J, with 17 bases between. This CDR3 has 13 residues. The germline V gene has CDR1 SGHTA and CDR2 FQGTGA.

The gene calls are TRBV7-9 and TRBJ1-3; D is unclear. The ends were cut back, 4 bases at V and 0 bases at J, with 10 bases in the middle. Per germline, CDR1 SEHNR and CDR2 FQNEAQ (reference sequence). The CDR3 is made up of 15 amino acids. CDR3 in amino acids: CASSSTTTSGNTIYF. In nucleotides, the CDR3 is TGTGCCAGCAGCTCGACAACTACCTCTGGAAACACCATATATTTT.

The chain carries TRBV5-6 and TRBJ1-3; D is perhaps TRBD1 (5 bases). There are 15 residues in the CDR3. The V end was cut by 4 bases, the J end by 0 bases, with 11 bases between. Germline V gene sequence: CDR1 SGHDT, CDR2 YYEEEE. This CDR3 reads CASSLGQNSGNTIYF. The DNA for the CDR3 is TGTGCCAGCAGCCTAGGACAAAACTCTGGAAACACCATATATTTT.

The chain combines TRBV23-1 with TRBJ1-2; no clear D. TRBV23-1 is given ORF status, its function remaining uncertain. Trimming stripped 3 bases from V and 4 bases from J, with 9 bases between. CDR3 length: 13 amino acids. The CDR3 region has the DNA TGCGCCAGCAGTCACCACGGAATCTATGGCTACACCTTC. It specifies CASSHHGIYGYTF.

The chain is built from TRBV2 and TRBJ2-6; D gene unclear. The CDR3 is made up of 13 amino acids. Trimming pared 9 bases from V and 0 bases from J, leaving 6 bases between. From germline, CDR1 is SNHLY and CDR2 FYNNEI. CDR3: CASSNSGANVLTF. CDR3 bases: TGTGCCAGTTCTAACTCTGGGGCCAACGTCCTGACTTTC. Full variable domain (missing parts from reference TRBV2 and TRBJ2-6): EPEVTQTPSHQVTQMGQEVILRCVPISNHLYFYWYRQILGQKVEFLVSFYNNEISEKSEIFDDQFSVERPDGSNFTLKIRSTKLEDSAMYFCASSNSGANVLTFGAGSRLTVL.

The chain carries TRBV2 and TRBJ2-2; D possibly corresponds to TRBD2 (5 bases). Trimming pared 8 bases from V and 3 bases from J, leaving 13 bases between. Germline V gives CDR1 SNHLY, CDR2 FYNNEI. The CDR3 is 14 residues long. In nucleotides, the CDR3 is TGTGCCAGCTCCCCGGACTTCTACACCGGGGAGCTGTTTTTT. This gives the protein CASSPDFYTGELFF.

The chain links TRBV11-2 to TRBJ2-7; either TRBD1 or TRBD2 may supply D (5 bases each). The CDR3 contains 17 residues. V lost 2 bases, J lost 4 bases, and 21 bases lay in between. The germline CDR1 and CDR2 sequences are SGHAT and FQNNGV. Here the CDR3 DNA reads TGTGCCAGCAGCTTAAAACCCCGGGACCCCCTGTTTTACGAGCAGTACTTC. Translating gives CASSLKPRDPLFYEQYF.

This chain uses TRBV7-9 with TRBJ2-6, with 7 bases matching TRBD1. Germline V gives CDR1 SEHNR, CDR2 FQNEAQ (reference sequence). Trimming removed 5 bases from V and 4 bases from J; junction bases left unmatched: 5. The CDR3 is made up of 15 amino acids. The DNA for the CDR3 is TGTGCCAGCAGCACAGGGGTTGGAGGGGCCAACGTCCTGACTTTC. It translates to CASSTGVGGANVLTF.